These T cell receptor beta chains were read from a single sample in a study of long-term antiretroviral therapy in people with HIV. Only in-frame clones appear in the TCRdb table, and some are missing; sequencing was by immunoSEQ multiplex PCR. The sample lists about 40,000 clones, around nine tenths seen once, with roughly 4.9% in the top ten. Here the sequenced sample was unsorted PBMCs, taken 0.1 years before starting antiretroviral therapy. The source is a woman aged 45-60 years with HIV. The CDR3 runs from the conserved cysteine through the conserved F or W. Each record gives: J gene, V gene, CDR3 protein.

J gene: TRBJ1-3
V gene: TRBV2
CDR3 protein: CASDGDRNTIYF

J gene: TRBJ1-1
V gene: TRBV30
CDR3 protein: CAWSVSLDAEAFF

J gene: TRBJ1-5
V gene: TRBV6-1
CDR3 protein: CASSWQDSNQPQHF

J gene: TRBJ2-5
V gene: TRBV5-1
CDR3 protein: CASSPVVAVKETQYF

J gene: TRBJ2-7
V gene: TRBV6-5
CDR3 protein: CASSLGRSYEQYF

J gene: TRBJ1-5
V gene: TRBV11-2
CDR3 protein: CASSRPDGPQHF

J gene: TRBJ1-4
V gene: TRBV6-5
CDR3 protein: CASSFDRGNEKLFF

J gene: TRBJ1-5
V gene: TRBV19
CDR3 protein: CASSTTGDNQPQHF

J gene: TRBJ2-7
V gene: TRBV19
CDR3 protein: CASSIQGRKEQYF

J gene: TRBJ1-4
V gene: TRBV4-2
CDR3 protein: CASSPQGNEKLFF

J gene: TRBJ1-5
V gene: TRBV5-8
CDR3 protein: CASSLGGQGHQPQHF

J gene: TRBJ2-7
V gene: TRBV11-3
CDR3 protein: CASSLDSNSYEQYF

J gene: TRBJ1-1
V gene: TRBV5-6
CDR3 protein: CASSLVVGATEAFF

J gene: TRBJ2-7
V gene: TRBV9
CDR3 protein: CASSVGGGGTSGEQYF

J gene: TRBJ1-5
V gene: TRBV11-2
CDR3 protein: CASSWGTGEGQPQHF

J gene: TRBJ1-2
V gene: TRBV19
CDR3 protein: CASSMVYGYTF

J gene: TRBJ2-7
V gene: TRBV4-1
CDR3 protein: CASSQDRDLRLGEQYF

J gene: TRBJ1-1
V gene: TRBV10-2
CDR3 protein: CASSANTEAFF

J gene: TRBJ2-3
V gene: TRBV9
CDR3 protein: CASSVNPGQQNTQYF

J gene: TRBJ2-7
V gene: TRBV5-4
CDR3 protein: CASSLVGGYEQYF

J gene: TRBJ2-7
V gene: TRBV27
CDR3 protein: CASSLVGANYEQYF

J gene: TRBJ1-1
V gene: TRBV10-3
CDR3 protein: CAISERTVGTEAFF

J gene: TRBJ2-6
V gene: TRBV29-1
CDR3 protein: CSVGESGANVLTF

J gene: TRBJ2-3
V gene: TRBV9
CDR3 protein: CASSPWGQGARDTQYF

J gene: TRBJ1-1
V gene: TRBV9
CDR3 protein: CASSVGGQGYTEAFF

J gene: TRBJ2-3
V gene: TRBV11-3
CDR3 protein: CASSLGTATTDTQYF

J gene: TRBJ1-1
V gene: TRBV5-4
CDR3 protein: CASSLDWNTEAFF

J gene: TRBJ1-4
V gene: TRBV11-2
CDR3 protein: CASSFDTINEKLFF

J gene: TRBJ2-7
V gene: TRBV19
CDR3 protein: CASSIRTGLGYEQYF

J gene: TRBJ1-2
V gene: TRBV30
CDR3 protein: CAWSRDELGDGYTF

J gene: TRBJ2-7
V gene: TRBV6-1
CDR3 protein: CASSEVIPRGSVSRYEQYF

J gene: TRBJ1-2
V gene: TRBV2
CDR3 protein: CASSEATGWGGYTF

J gene: TRBJ2-3
V gene: TRBV11-2
CDR3 protein: CASGDSGGADTQYF

J gene: TRBJ2-3
V gene: TRBV11-2
CDR3 protein: CASSPTGQIGTDTQYF

J gene: TRBJ2-2
V gene: TRBV7-3
CDR3 protein: CASSLTTSRGTGELFF

J gene: TRBJ1-4
V gene: TRBV9
CDR3 protein: CASSVEGGQGNEEKLFF

J gene: TRBJ1-6
V gene: TRBV10-3
CDR3 protein: CAISGGEVGSPLHF

J gene: TRBJ2-3
V gene: TRBV7-6
CDR3 protein: CASSSGLAGRGTDTQYF

J gene: TRBJ1-6
V gene: TRBV5-1
CDR3 protein: CASSLSGQSNSPLHF

J gene: TRBJ2-3
V gene: TRBV7-2
CDR3 protein: CASSSVGTGVGDTQYF